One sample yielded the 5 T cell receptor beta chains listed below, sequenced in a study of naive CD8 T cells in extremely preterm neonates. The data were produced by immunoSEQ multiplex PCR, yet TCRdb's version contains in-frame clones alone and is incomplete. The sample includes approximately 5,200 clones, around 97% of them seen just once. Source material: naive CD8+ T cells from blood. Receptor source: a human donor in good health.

For the CDR3, the DNA is TGCGCCAGCAGTGAGTCTGCATACAGAGTCTATAGCAATCAGCCCCAGCATTTT. Its protein product is CASSESAYRVYSNQPQHF. The chain joins TRBV10-1 to TRBJ1-5, with D unclear. The germline V gene encodes CDR1 WNHNN and CDR2 SYGVQD (reference sequence). CDR3 size: 18 residues. V was shortened by 0 bases and J by 0 bases, with 15 bases between the two germline ends.

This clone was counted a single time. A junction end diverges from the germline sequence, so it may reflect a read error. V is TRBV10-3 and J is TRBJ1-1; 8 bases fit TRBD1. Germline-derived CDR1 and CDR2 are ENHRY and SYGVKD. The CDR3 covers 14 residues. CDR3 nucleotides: TGTGCCATCAGTGAAACAGGGGGGAACCCTGAAGCTTTCTTT. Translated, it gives CAISETGGNPEAFF.

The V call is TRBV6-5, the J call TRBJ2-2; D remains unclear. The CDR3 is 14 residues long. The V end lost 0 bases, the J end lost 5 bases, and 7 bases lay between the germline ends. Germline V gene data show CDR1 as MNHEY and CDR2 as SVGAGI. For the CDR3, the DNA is TGTGCCAGCAGTTACTCGTGGCCAACCGGGGAGCTGTTTTTT. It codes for CASSYSWPTGELFF.

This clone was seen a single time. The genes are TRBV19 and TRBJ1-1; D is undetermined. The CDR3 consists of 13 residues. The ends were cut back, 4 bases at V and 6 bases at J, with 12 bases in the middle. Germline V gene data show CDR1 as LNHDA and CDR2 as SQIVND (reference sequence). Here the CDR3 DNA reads TGTGCCAGTAGTAGCGGATCTGCCCCTGAAGCTTTCTTT. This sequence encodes CASSSGSAPEAFF.

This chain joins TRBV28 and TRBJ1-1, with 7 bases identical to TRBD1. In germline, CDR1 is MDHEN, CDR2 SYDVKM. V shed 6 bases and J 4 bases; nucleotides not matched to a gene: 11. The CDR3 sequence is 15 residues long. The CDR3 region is CASRNQQGWVTEAFF. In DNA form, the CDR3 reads TGTGCCAGCAGGAATCAACAGGGGTGGGTCACTGAAGCTTTCTTT.